Below, 24 T cell receptor beta chains from the same sample are listed, as sequenced in a study of blood T cell repertoires in COVID-19. The table came from immunoSEQ multiplex PCR; TCRdb's copy has only in-frame clones and leaves some out. The table has approximately 50,000 clones, more than 80% seen once. Sequencing input: peripheral blood. Every receptor here comes from a man aged 55 to 70 with acute or convalescent COVID-19.

The V and J genes are TRBV5-4 and TRBJ2-7; 11 nucleotides align to TRBD1. The trim removed 4 bases at V and 2 bases at J, leaving 5 bases unmatched. Germline V gene lookup returns CDR1 SGHNT and CDR2 YYREEE (reference sequence). This CDR3 spans 15 amino acids. The CDR3 spells CASSLGTGGPYEQYF. The DNA for the CDR3 is TGTGCCAGCAGCCTCGGGACAGGGGGGCCCTACGAGCAGTACTTC.

This clone occurred once. The chain combines TRBV2 with TRBJ2-7; D is unresolved. Germline V CDR1 and CDR2: SNHLY, FYNNEI. The germline V and J ends were trimmed by 7 bases and 0 bases, with 10 bases remaining between them. CDR3 length: 13 amino acids. As DNA, the CDR3 is TGTGCCAGCATGAACAGTTACTCCTACGAGCAGTACTTC. Encoded protein: CASMNSYSYEQYF.

The chain carries TRBV2 and TRBJ2-7; 9 positions match TRBD2. Germline V gene sequence: CDR1 SNHLY, CDR2 FYNNEI. The trim removed 7 bases at V and 3 bases at J, leaving 7 bases unmatched. CDR3 length: 14 residues. The CDR3 sequence: CASTQREVFYEQYF. Here the CDR3 DNA reads TGTGCCAGCACCCAGCGGGAGGTCTTCTACGAGCAGTACTTC.

The chain combines TRBV9 with TRBJ2-1, with 13 bases matching TRBD2. This CDR3 spans 16 amino acids. V lost 4 bases to trimming and J lost 9 bases; unmatched junction nucleotides: 10. The germline V gene encodes CDR1 SGDLS and CDR2 YYNGEE. CDR3 DNA: TGTGCCAGCAGCCTAACCGGGACTAGCGGGAAGGGTGAGCAGTTCTTC. This gives the protein CASSLTGTSGKGEQFF.

The rearrangement uses TRBV3-1 (or the pseudogene TRBV3-2) and TRBJ2-1; 13 positions match TRBD2. Germline values: CDR1 LGHDT, CDR2 YNNKEL (reference sequence). The CDR3 has 15 amino acids. V shed 3 bases and J 11 bases; nucleotides not matched to a gene: 7. Written as DNA, the CDR3 is TGTGCCAGCAGCCAGCGACTAGCGGGAGGTCAAAAGCAGTTCTTC. Protein: CASSQRLAGGQKQFF.

V usage is TRBV3-1 (or the pseudogene TRBV3-2) and J usage is TRBJ1-2, with D perhaps TRBD1 (5 bases). V was shortened by 4 bases and J by 3 bases, with 15 bases between the two germline ends. The CDR3 runs to 15 residues. CDR1 is LGHDT, CDR2 YNNKEL, per germline (reference sequence). CDR3 nucleotide sequence: TGTGCCAGCAGCCCAATGTGGCAGGGCGACTATGGCTACACCTTC. Translated: CASSPMWQGDYGYTF.

The chain is built from TRBV28 and TRBJ1-5; D not certain. Germline V gene sequence: CDR1 MDHEN, CDR2 SYDVKM. With 2 bases removed from V and 3 bases from J, the gap between germline ends came to 8 bases. The CDR3 is made up of 14 amino acids. Here the CDR3 DNA reads TGTGCCAGCAGTTTAAGGAGGTACAATCAGCCCCAGCATTTT. Its translation: CASSLRRYNQPQHF.

This clone was seen a single time. V gene TRBV18 combines with J gene TRBJ2-2; 7 nucleotides agree with TRBD2. The length of the CDR3 is 18 residues. The germline CDR1 and CDR2 sequences are KGHSH and LQKENI. Trimming cost V 3 bases and J 4 bases; bases outside gene matches: 14. CDR3 coding DNA: TGTGCCAGCTCACCCACAGATCAGCGGGGAGGAACCACCGGGGAGCTGTTTTTT. It codes for CASSPTDQRGGTTGELFF.

V gene TRBV5-5 combines with J gene TRBJ2-7; 9 bases align to TRBD1. Germline CDR1 and CDR2: SGHKS and YYEKEE (reference sequence). The CDR3 sequence is 14 residues long. The J segment lost 7 bases and the V segment lost 7 bases, leaving 12 bases of the junction unmatched. As DNA, the CDR3 is TGTGCCAGCTTCTCGGAACAGGGGGCTCGGGAGCAGTACTTC. The encoded protein is CASFSEQGAREQYF.

Only a few counts were recorded for this clone. The J gene is TRBJ1-5, the V gene TRBV27; unclear D gene. The V and J ends lost 5 bases and 6 bases respectively, with 8 bases between them. There are 12 residues in the CDR3. The germline CDR1 and CDR2 sequences are MNHEY and SMNVEV (reference sequence). CDR3 nucleotides: TGTGCCAGCAGTAATTCGGGTCAGCCCCAGCATTTT. This gives the protein CASSNSGQPQHF.

This chain connects TRBV3-1 (or the pseudogene TRBV3-2) to TRBJ2-1; 7 positions agree with TRBD2. The V and J ends lost 4 bases and 6 bases, in that order; junction bases with no gene match: 6. There are 14 residues in the CDR3. Germline CDR1 is LGHDT and CDR2 is YNNKEL (reference sequence). DNA of the CDR3: TGTGCCAGCAGCCTGCGGGAGCGGGGCAATGAGCAGTTCTTC. This codes for CASSLRERGNEQFF.

This chain connects TRBV28 to TRBJ1-2; a possible D gene is TRBD1 (5 bases). V lost 6 bases and J lost 2, with 10 bases in between. CDR1 is MDHEN, CDR2 SYDVKM, per germline. CDR3 length: 13 amino acids. This chain's CDR3 is CASSPRVNYGYTF. The CDR3 DNA follows: TGTGCCAGCAGCCCCAGGGTAAACTATGGCTACACCTTC.

The rearrangement links TRBV27 to TRBJ1-5, with D perhaps TRBD1 (5 bases). The length of the CDR3 is 14 residues. Per germline, CDR1 MNHEY and CDR2 SMNVEV (reference sequence). Between the trimmed V and J ends, which lost 3 bases and 7 bases, there was a span of 13 bases. In DNA form, the CDR3 reads TGTGCCAGCAGTTTTGGGTCAGGGCGACAGCCCCAGCATTTT. It encodes CASSFGSGRQPQHF.

The chain combines TRBV9 with TRBJ2-1, with 10 nucleotides matching TRBD2. The CDR3 has 17 amino acids. Losses at the gene ends were 0 bases for V and 10 bases for J; bases not matched to a gene: 13. CDR1 and CDR2 (germline): SGDLS, YYNGEE. CDR3 sequence: CASSVGKGTSAAGEQFF. As DNA, the CDR3 is TGTGCCAGCAGCGTAGGTAAGGGGACTAGCGCCGCCGGGGAGCAGTTCTTC. Variable domain in full (rest from reference TRBV9 and TRBJ2-1): DSGVTQTPKHLITATGQRVTLRCSPRSGDLSVYWYQQSLDQGLQFLIQYYNGEERAKGNILERFSAQQFPDLHSELNLSSLELGDSALYFCASSVGKGTSAAGEQFFGPGTRLTVL.

DNA of the CDR3: TGTGCCAGCAGCGGAGCATGGACTAGCGGGGACTATGAGCAGTTCTTC. Translating gives CASSGAWTSGDYEQFF. This chain uses TRBV9 with TRBJ2-1; 12 nucleotides align to TRBD2. V shed 3 bases, J shed 8 bases, and the junction held 9 bases outside the gene matches. This CDR3 comprises 16 residues. Germline V CDR1 and CDR2: SGDLS, YYNGEE.

J is TRBJ1-4 and V is TRBV28, with D perhaps TRBD1 (6 bases). The CDR3 is made up of 16 amino acids. The germline V and J ends were trimmed by 6 bases and 7 bases, with 21 bases remaining between them. Germline V gene lookup returns CDR1 MDHEN and CDR2 SYDVKM. CDR3 sequence (DNA): TGTGCCAGCAGCAGCGCGACAGGCGCTGTAATTGAAAAACTGTTTTTT. Translation gives CASSSATGAVIEKLFF.

The gene calls are TRBV19 and TRBJ2-3; D is possibly TRBD2 (6 bases). CDR3 length: 16 amino acids. Trimming cost V 2 bases and J 4 bases, with 16 bases left between them. CDR1 and CDR2 from the germline V gene are LNHDA and SQIVND (reference sequence). The CDR3 reads CASSIPRRGSPDTQYF. CDR3 nucleotides: TGTGCCAGTAGTATACCCAGGAGGGGTAGCCCAGATACGCAGTATTTT.

V and J are TRBV7-9 and TRBJ1-1; a weak D match, TRBD1 (6 bases). The V gene's germline CDR1 is SEHNR and CDR2 FQNEAQ (reference sequence). V shed 5 bases and J shed 1 base, with 14 bases lying between them. The CDR3 length is 15 residues. CDR3 DNA sequence: TGTGCCAGCAGCCCCCTTGCAGGGGAGAACACTGAAGCTTTCTTT. It specifies CASSPLAGENTEAFF.

V usage is TRBV5-1 and J usage is TRBJ2-5, with a tentative D call TRBD2 (5 bases). V lost 4 bases and J 5 bases, leaving 15 bases between the germline ends. CDR3 length: 14 amino acids. Germline V gene data show CDR1 as SGHRS and CDR2 as YFSETQ. Here the CDR3 reads CASSQEGRYETQYF. In DNA, the CDR3 is TGCGCCAGCAGCCAAGAGGGCAGGTACGAGACCCAGTACTTC.

The rearrangement uses TRBV6-2 or TRBV6-3 and TRBJ2-2, with 7 nucleotides matching TRBD1. Trimming cost V 5 bases and J 4 bases; bases outside gene matches: 7. Germline lookup yields CDR1 MNHEY and CDR2 SVGEGT. This CDR3 is 15 amino acids long. CDR3 nucleotide sequence: TGTGCCAGCAGTCAAGAGACAGGGACCACCGGGGAGCTGTTTTTT. Translated, it gives CASSQETGTTGELFF.

J is TRBJ2-5 and V is TRBV7-8; 7 nucleotides align to TRBD2. This CDR3 has 15 residues. Germline CDR1 is SGHVS and CDR2 is FQNEAQ. V was pared by 2 bases and J by 5 bases, with 8 bases of the junction left unmatched. CDR3 in DNA: TGTGCCAGCAGCTTAAGTGGGGGGGTGAGGGAGACCCAGTACTTC. Encoded protein: CASSLSGGVRETQYF.

V gene TRBV21-1 combines with J gene TRBJ1-5. TRBV21-1 is classified as a pseudogene. This CDR3 comprises 15 residues. The CDR3 protein is CASSKAVAGGQPQHF. The CDR3 DNA follows: TGTGCCAGCAGCAAAGCTGTGGCAGGCGGGCAGCCCCAGCATTTT.

The chain carries TRBV5-1 and TRBJ2-3, with 8 bases lining up with TRBD2. With V trimmed by 4 bases and J by 6 bases, 7 bases remained unmatched. CDR3 size: 14 residues. Germline lookup yields CDR1 SGHRS and CDR2 YFSETQ. This chain's CDR3 is CASSPGLAGDTQYF. CDR3 DNA sequence: TGCGCCAGCAGCCCTGGACTAGCCGGCGATACGCAGTATTTT.

V usage is TRBV2 and J usage is TRBJ2-7; D gene ambiguous. Germline CDR1 and CDR2: SNHLY and FYNNEI. Trimming stripped 6 bases from V and 7 bases from J, with 25 bases between. The CDR3 has 16 residues. CDR3 in DNA: TGTGCCAGCAGCCGAACCGGGTCATCACTCCCCGGGGAGCAGTACTTC. Its translation: CASSRTGSSLPGEQYF.